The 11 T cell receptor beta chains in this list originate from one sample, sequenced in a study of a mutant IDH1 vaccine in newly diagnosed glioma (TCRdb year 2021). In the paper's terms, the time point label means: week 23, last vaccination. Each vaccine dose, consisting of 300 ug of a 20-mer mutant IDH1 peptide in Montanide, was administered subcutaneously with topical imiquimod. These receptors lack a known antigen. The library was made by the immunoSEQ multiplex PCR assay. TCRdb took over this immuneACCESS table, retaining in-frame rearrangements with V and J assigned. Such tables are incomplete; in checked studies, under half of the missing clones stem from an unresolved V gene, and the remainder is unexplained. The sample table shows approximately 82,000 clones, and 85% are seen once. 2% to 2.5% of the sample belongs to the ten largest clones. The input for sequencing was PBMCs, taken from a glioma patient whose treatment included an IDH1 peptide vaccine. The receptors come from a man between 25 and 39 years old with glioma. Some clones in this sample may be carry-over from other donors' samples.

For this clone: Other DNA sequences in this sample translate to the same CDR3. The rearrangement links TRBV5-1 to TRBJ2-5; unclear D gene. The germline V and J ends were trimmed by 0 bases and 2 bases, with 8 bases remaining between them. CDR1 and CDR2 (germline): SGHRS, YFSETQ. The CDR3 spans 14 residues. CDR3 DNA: TGCGCCAGCAGCTTGGACGGCAGGCAAGAGACCCAGTACTTC. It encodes CASSLDGRQETQYF.

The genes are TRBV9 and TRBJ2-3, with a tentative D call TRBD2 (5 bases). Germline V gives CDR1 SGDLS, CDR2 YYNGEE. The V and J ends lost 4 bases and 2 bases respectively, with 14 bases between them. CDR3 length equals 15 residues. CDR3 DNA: TGTGCCAGCAGCTCTCGGACTTTGCCCACAGATACGCAGTATTTT. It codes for CASSSRTLPTDTQYF.

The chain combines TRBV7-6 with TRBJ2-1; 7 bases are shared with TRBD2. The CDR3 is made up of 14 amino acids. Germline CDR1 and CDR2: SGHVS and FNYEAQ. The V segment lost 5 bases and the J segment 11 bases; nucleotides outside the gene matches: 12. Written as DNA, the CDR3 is TGTGCCAGCAGCCCCAACCTCGGGGGGAGTCAGCAGTTCTTC. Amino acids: CASSPNLGGSQQFF. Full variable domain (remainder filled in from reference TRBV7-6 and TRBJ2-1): GAGVSQSPRYKVTKRGQDVALRCDPISGHVSLYWYRQALGQGPEFLTYFNYEAQQDKSGLPNDRFSAERPEGSISTLTIQRTEQRDSAMYRCASSPNLGGSQQFFGPGTRLTVL.

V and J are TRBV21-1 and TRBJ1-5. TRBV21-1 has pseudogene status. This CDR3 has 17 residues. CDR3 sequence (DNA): TGTGCCAGCAGCAAAATCCCCGGGGCCCATAGCAATCAGCCCCAGCATTTT. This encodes CASSKIPGAHSNQPQHF.

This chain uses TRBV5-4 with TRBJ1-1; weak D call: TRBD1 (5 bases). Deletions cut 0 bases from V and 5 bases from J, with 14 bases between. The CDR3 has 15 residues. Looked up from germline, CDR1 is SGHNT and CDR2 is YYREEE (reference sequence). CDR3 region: CASSLEEAGRTEAFF. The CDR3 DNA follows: TGTGCCAGCAGCTTGGAAGAGGCAGGGCGAACTGAAGCTTTCTTT.

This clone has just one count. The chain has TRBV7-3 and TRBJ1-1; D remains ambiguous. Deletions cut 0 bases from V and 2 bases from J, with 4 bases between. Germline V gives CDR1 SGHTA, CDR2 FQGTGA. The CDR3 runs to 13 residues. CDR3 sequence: CASSLTVNTEAFF. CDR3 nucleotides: TGTGCCAGCAGCTTAACCGTTAACACTGAAGCTTTCTTT.

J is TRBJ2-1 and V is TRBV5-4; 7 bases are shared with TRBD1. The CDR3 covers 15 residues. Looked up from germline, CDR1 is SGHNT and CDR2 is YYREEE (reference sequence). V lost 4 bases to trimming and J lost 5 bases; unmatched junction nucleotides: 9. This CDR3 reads CASSPQGDGDNEQFF. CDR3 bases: TGTGCCAGCAGCCCCCAGGGGGACGGCGACAATGAGCAGTTCTTC.

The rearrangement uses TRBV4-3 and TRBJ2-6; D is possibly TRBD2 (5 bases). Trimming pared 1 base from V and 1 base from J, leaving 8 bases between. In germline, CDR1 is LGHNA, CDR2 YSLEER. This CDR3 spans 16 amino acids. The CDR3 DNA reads TGCGCCAGCAGCCAAGTATGGGAGTCTGGGGCCAACGTCCTGACTTTC. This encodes CASSQVWESGANVLTF.

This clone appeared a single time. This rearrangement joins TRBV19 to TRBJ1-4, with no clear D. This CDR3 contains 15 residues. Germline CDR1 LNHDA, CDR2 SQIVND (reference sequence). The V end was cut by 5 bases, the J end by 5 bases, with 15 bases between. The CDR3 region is CASSRPGGENEKLFF. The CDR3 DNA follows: TGTGCCAGTAGTCGACCGGGTGGTGAAAATGAAAAACTGTTTTTT.

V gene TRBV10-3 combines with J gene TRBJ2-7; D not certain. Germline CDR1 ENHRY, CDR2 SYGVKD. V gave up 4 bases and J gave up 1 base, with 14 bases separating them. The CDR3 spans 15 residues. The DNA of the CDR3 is TGTGCCATCAGTGCCTTTGACCCAAGATCCTACGAGCAGTACTTC. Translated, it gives CAISAFDPRSYEQYF.

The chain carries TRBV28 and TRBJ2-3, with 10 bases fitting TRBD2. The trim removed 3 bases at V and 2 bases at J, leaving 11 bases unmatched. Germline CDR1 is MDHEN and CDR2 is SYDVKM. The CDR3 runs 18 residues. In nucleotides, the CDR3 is TGTGCCAGCAGTTTTTTCGGGGTAGCGGGGGGCTTCACAGATACGCAGTATTTT. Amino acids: CASSFFGVAGGFTDTQYF. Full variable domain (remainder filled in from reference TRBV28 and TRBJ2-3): DVKVTQSSRYLVKRTGEKVFLECVQDMDHENMFWYRQDPGLGLRLIYFSYDVKMKEKGDIPEGYSVSREKKERFSLILESASTNQTSMYLCASSFFGVAGGFTDTQYFGPGTRLTVL.